The 21 T cell receptor beta chains below all came from one sample that was sequenced in a study of radiotherapy plus CTLA-4 blockade in lung cancer. Clones were read by immunoSEQ multiplex PCR, and TCRdb kept only the in-frame ones, dropping some. The sample records roughly 130,000 clones, over 80% being singletons. The sample consisted of peripheral blood, taken from a patient treated with radiotherapy plus ipilimumab. The receptor set was obtained from a human donor with non-small cell lung cancer that progressed on radiotherapy plus ipilimumab.

Comments on this clone: Other DNA sequences from this sample encode an identical CDR3 as well. The chain links TRBV5-1 to TRBJ2-7; TRBD1 is a possible D gene (5 bases). With 0 bases removed from V and 2 bases from J, the gap between germline ends came to 6 bases. The CDR3 runs 13 residues. Germline V gene sequence: CDR1 SGHRS, CDR2 YFSETQ. As DNA, the CDR3 is TGCGCCAGCAGCTTGGGGGGCACCTACGAGCAGTACTTC. Encoded protein: CASSLGGTYEQYF.

V is TRBV6-5 and J is TRBJ1-2; D is perhaps TRBD1 (5 bases). The ends were cut back, 5 bases at V and 5 bases at J, with 12 bases in the middle. CDR3 length: 13 residues. CDR1 MNHEY and CDR2 SVGAGI come from the germline V gene. CDR3 amino acids: CASSRGGIYGYTF. CDR3 nucleotide sequence: TGTGCCAGCAGTAGGGGCGGCATTTATGGCTACACCTTC.

The rearrangement joins TRBV10-3 to TRBJ1-3; no clear D. Germline assignment: CDR1 ENHRY and CDR2 SYGVKD. The CDR3 runs 12 residues. The V end lost 5 bases, the J end lost 8 bases, and 10 bases lay between the germline ends. For the CDR3, the DNA is TGTGCCATCAGTCCGGGGTCGGACACCATATATTTT. Translated, it gives CAISPGSDTIYF.

This clone appeared once. The chain employs TRBV11-3 and TRBJ2-2; D perhaps matches TRBD2 (6 bases). The V end was cut by 4 bases, the J end by 6 bases, with 12 bases between. This CDR3 region has 14 residues. Germline CDR1 reads SGHNT; CDR2 reads YENEEA. The CDR3 sequence is CASSSRLGSGELFF. The DNA for the CDR3 is TGTGCCAGCAGCTCGCGACTAGGCTCCGGGGAGCTGTTTTTT.

The chain employs TRBV5-1 and TRBJ1-2; weak D call: TRBD1 (6 bases). Germline CDR1 SGHRS, CDR2 YFSETQ. Trimming cost V 0 bases and J 8 bases, with 14 bases left between them. This CDR3 has 14 residues. In DNA form, the CDR3 reads TGCGCCAGCAGCTTGGGACTCCAGGGGTGGGGCTACACCTTC. Its protein product is CASSLGLQGWGYTF.

This clone has a single count. The gene calls are TRBV5-1 and TRBJ1-2, with D possibly TRBD1 on 5 matching bases. Germline V gene data show CDR1 as SGHRS and CDR2 as YFSETQ. This CDR3 region has 15 residues. V lost 0 bases and J 4 bases, leaving 13 bases between the germline ends. The CDR3 bases are TGCGCCAGCAGCTTGGCCATGGGGGGGATCTATGGCTACACCTTC. Translation gives CASSLAMGGIYGYTF.

CDR3 sequence: CASSRTGNEQFF. The CDR3 coding sequence is TGTGCCAGCTCAAGAACAGGGAATGAGCAGTTCTTC. V usage is TRBV19 and J usage is TRBJ2-1, with a weak D call TRBD1 (6 bases). Germline lookup yields CDR1 LNHDA and CDR2 SQIVND (reference sequence). V was trimmed by 9 bases and J by 7 bases, leaving 13 bases between them. CDR3 length: 12 residues.

This clone was recorded a few times. The chain has TRBV7-8 and TRBJ1-5; D gene unclear. The CDR3 extends over 13 amino acids. V lost 4 bases to trimming and J lost 5 bases, with 9 bases between them. In germline, CDR1 is SGHVS, CDR2 FQNEAQ. The CDR3 spells CASSSMGDQPQHF. Here the CDR3 DNA reads TGTGCCAGCAGCTCCATGGGTGATCAGCCCCAGCATTTT.

The rearrangement joins TRBV20-1 to TRBJ2-7, with a weak D call TRBD2 (5 bases). The germline V and J ends were trimmed by 5 bases and 6 bases, with 11 bases remaining between them. The CDR3 has 11 amino acids. CDR1 is DFQATT and CDR2 is SNEGSKA in the germline V gene (reference sequence). CDR3 in DNA: TGCAGTGCTCCGGACGGGGTCGAGCAGTACTTC. Encoded protein: CSAPDGVEQYF.

The chain combines TRBV5-1 with TRBJ2-7; perhaps TRBD1 as D (6 bases). The germline V gene encodes CDR1 SGHRS and CDR2 YFSETQ. Trimming shortened V by 4 bases and J by 6 bases, and 17 bases separated the two germline ends. This CDR3 is 14 amino acids long. The DNA for the CDR3 is TGCGCCAGCAGCCCGTCAGGGGCGAAGATCGAGCAGTACTTC. It translates to CASSPSGAKIEQYF.

The chain recombines TRBV4-1 with TRBJ1-2; TRBD1 matches 7 bases. CDR1 and CDR2 (germline): MGHRA, YSYEKL. This CDR3 region has 15 residues. V was pared by 3 bases and J by 5 bases, with 9 bases of the junction left unmatched. The CDR3 loop reads CASSQHEDRVYGYTF. The CDR3 coding sequence is TGCGCCAGCAGCCAGCATGAAGACAGGGTATATGGCTACACCTTC.

This chain joins TRBV14 and TRBJ1-2; D gene ambiguous. The CDR3 totals 13 residues. CDR1 is SGHDN, CDR2 FVKESK, per germline. V was shortened by 2 bases and J by 4 bases, with 8 bases between the two germline ends. The CDR3, as DNA: TGTGCCAGCAGCCAAAAAGCCTTCTATGGCTACACCTTC. Protein: CASSQKAFYGYTF.

The rearrangement uses TRBV6-6 and TRBJ2-5, with D maybe TRBD1 (5 bases). CDR3 length equals 11 residues. V shed 7 bases and J shed 5 bases, with 8 bases lying between them. Germline V gene data show CDR1 as MNHNY and CDR2 as SVGAGI (reference sequence). CDR3: CASTSGETQYF. The CDR3 nucleotides are TGTGCCAGCACTTCAGGGGAGACCCAGTACTTC.

The gene calls are TRBV10-1 and TRBJ1-5, with D tentatively TRBD1 (6 bases). V shed 5 bases and J shed 1 base, with 18 bases lying between them. Germline values: CDR1 WNHNN, CDR2 SYGVQD (reference sequence). CDR3 length: 17 residues. In DNA, the CDR3 is TGCGCCAGCAGTTCACTCCGGGGGGGCAGGAGCAATCAGCCCCAGCATTTT. Its protein is CASSSLRGGRSNQPQHF.

The rearrangement links TRBV29-1 to TRBJ1-1; D gene ambiguous. This CDR3 contains 12 residues. The germline CDR1 and CDR2 sequences are SQVTM and ANQGSEA. The V and J ends lost 7 bases and 0 bases respectively, with 9 bases between them. CDR3 protein: CSAIGLNTEAFF. The DNA for the CDR3 is TGCAGCGCAATCGGATTGAACACTGAAGCTTTCTTT.

This rearrangement joins TRBV10-3 to TRBJ2-7; TRBD2 is a possible D gene (5 bases). The CDR3 extends over 14 amino acids. V gave up 7 bases and J gave up 7 bases, with 20 bases separating them. Germline V gene sequence: CDR1 ENHRY, CDR2 SYGVKD. In DNA form, the CDR3 reads TGTGCCATCAAGAACCGGGAAAAACGTGGGGAGCAGTACTTC. The encoded protein is CAIKNREKRGEQYF.

About this clone itself: The same CDR3 also results from other DNA sequences found in this sample. This rearrangement joins TRBV29-1 to TRBJ1-1; D unclear. Per the germline V gene, CDR1 is SQVTM and CDR2 is ANQGSEA. The CDR3 has 19 amino acids. Trimming pared 3 bases from V and 2 bases from J, leaving 28 bases between. The CDR3 region has the DNA TGCAGCGTTGAGTCCTTTCTGCAGTTTGTCCCGGGCCTAAACACTGAAGCTTTCTTT. This translates into CSVESFLQFVPGLNTEAFF.

The rearrangement uses TRBV9 and TRBJ2-2, with D perhaps TRBD1 (6 bases). Trimming took off 3 bases at V and 0 bases at J, with 12 bases between the two ends. Germline V lookup: CDR1 SGDLS, CDR2 YYNGEE. This CDR3 has 16 amino acids. This CDR3 is CASSARQAPNTGELFF. The DNA for the CDR3 is TGTGCCAGCAGCGCCCGACAGGCGCCGAACACCGGGGAGCTGTTTTTT.

The V gene is TRBV9, the J gene TRBJ2-5; tentative D call: TRBD2 (6 bases). Trimming took 2 bases from V and 5 from J, leaving 19 bases between them. This CDR3 spans 16 amino acids. Germline values: CDR1 SGDLS, CDR2 YYNGEE. CDR3 region: CASSVEKGLPSETQYF. The CDR3 nucleotides read TGTGCCAGCAGCGTCGAAAAGGGACTTCCTTCCGAGACCCAGTACTTC.

This clone came up once. V is TRBV5-1 and J is TRBJ2-7, with D possibly being TRBD2 (7 bases). Germline assignment: CDR1 SGHRS and CDR2 YFSETQ. This CDR3 is 16 amino acids long. Between the trimmed V and J ends, which lost 6 bases and 7 bases, there was a span of 26 bases. CDR3 region: CASTNLPWGGVAEQYF. The CDR3 DNA reads TGCGCCAGCACAAACCTCCCATGGGGGGGCGTGGCAGAGCAGTACTTC.

The chain couples TRBV25-1 to TRBJ1-1; possibly TRBD1 for D (5 bases). This CDR3 is built from 13 residues. Trimming took off 6 bases at V and 1 base at J, with 9 bases between the two ends. The germline gives CDR1 MGHDK, CDR2 SYGVNS. The CDR3 loop is CASRRTGNTEAFF. Written as DNA, the CDR3 is TGTGCCAGCAGAAGAACAGGGAACACTGAAGCTTTCTTT. The full variable domain, rest sourced from reference TRBV25-1 and TRBJ1-1, is EADIYQTPRYLVIGTGKKITLECSQTMGHDKMYWYQQDPGMELHLIHYSYGVNSTEKGDLSSESTVSRIRTEHFPLTLESARPSHTSQYLCASRRTGNTEAFFGQGTRLTVV.